These 20 T cell receptor beta chains share one sample of origin, sequenced in a study of T cells in Graves' hyperthyroidism and ophthalmopathy. Amplification yielded TCR beta CDR3 regions, with RNA transcripts as the source. HTBI primers drove first-round RT-PCR of the TCR CDR3. A single record per CDR3 protein comes from TCRdb applying MiXCR to the multiplex PCR reads. Of fewer than 350,000 distinct CDR3 sequences in the sample, 15% to 20% were seen once. Material for sequencing was blood. Receptors were obtained from a woman between 45 and 65 years old with Graves' hyperthyroidism.

This clonotype was counted ten times or more. The rearrangement joins TRBV30 to TRBJ2-2; TRBD1 matches 9 bases. Germline CDR1 reads GTSNPN; CDR2 reads SVGIG (reference sequence). V lost 3 bases and J lost 6; bases outside the gene matches: 2. The CDR3 spans 13 residues. CDR3 bases: TGTGCCTGGAGAGGACAGGGGCCCGGGGAGCTGTTTTTT. Its protein is CAWRGQGPGELFF.

This clonotype has only a few counts. The chain carries TRBV28 and TRBJ1-5; tentatively, D is TRBD1 (5 bases). Trimming pared 6 bases from V and 6 bases from J, leaving 15 bases between. Germline assignment: CDR1 MDHEN and CDR2 SYDVKM. CDR3 length equals 14 residues. The CDR3 loop reads CASRSPGLGQPQHF. The CDR3 coding sequence is TGTGCCAGCAGGAGTCCAGGGTTGGGTCAGCCCCAGCATTTT.

This clonotype was seen a handful of times. The chain links TRBV6-1 to TRBJ1-5, with no clear D. The CDR3 sequence is 15 residues long. CDR1 is MNHNS, CDR2 SASEGT, per germline. Trimming shortened V by 4 bases and J by 5 bases, and 15 bases separated the two germline ends. CDR3 coding DNA: TGTGCCAGCAGTGCCCGGTGGGTGCGGGATCAGCCCCAGCATTTT. This sequence encodes CASSARWVRDQPQHF.

V gene TRBV3-1 combines with J gene TRBJ2-1, with D perhaps being TRBD1 or TRBD2 (6 bases each). CDR3 size: 13 residues. The V end was cut by 1 base, the J end by 10 bases, with 11 bases between. Germline V lookup: CDR1 LGHDT, CDR2 YNNKEL (reference sequence). The CDR3: CASSQVRGTEQFF. CDR3 coding DNA: TGTGCCAGCAGCCAAGTCCGGGGGACAGAGCAGTTCTTC.

In its sample, this clonotype was seen a few times. The CDR3 DNA sequence: TGTGCCAGCCTGGGGAGGGCCGGGGAAAAACTGTTTTTT. Translating gives CASLGRAGEKLFF. This chain joins TRBV12-3 or TRBV12-4 and TRBJ1-4; no reliable D call. Trimming took off 8 bases at V and 8 bases at J, with 15 bases between the two ends. The CDR3 covers 13 residues.

This clonotype has a count of ten or more. The chain recombines TRBV6-2 or TRBV6-3 with TRBJ1-5; possibly TRBD1 for D (6 bases). The germline gives CDR1 MNHEY, CDR2 SVGEGT. The germline V and J ends were trimmed by 4 bases and 7 bases, with 14 bases remaining between them. This CDR3 comprises 14 residues. CDR3 sequence (DNA): TGTGCCAGCAGTTCTACAGGGTCTTACCAGCCCCAGCATTTT. Protein product: CASSSTGSYQPQHF.

This clonotype was seen ten or more times. The V call is TRBV7-3, the J call TRBJ2-2, with 7 positions matching TRBD2. CDR3 size: 17 residues. Trimming removed 5 bases from V and 1 base from J; junction bases left unmatched: 10. Germline V gives CDR1 SGHTA, CDR2 FQGTGA. The CDR3 loop reads CASSANPASGNTGELFF. Here the CDR3 DNA reads TGTGCCAGCAGCGCGAACCCCGCTAGCGGGAACACCGGGGAGCTGTTTTTT.

This clonotype has more than one count but fewer than ten. The chain joins TRBV6-1 to TRBJ1-1; D unclear. The V gene lost 8 bases and the J gene lost 0 bases, with 10 bases spanning the gap. Germline CDR1 is MNHNS and CDR2 is SASEGT. This CDR3 contains 13 residues. The CDR3, as DNA: TGTGCCAGCTCTGAGATCATGAACACTGAAGCTTTCTTT. This encodes CASSEIMNTEAFF.

This clonotype was detected many times. The V call is TRBV7-2, the J call TRBJ1-5, with D possibly matching TRBD1 (5 bases). Trimming took 1 base from V and 7 from J, leaving 14 bases between them. The CDR3 is 15 amino acids. Germline V gives CDR1 SGHTA, CDR2 FQGNSA. Here the CDR3 reads CASSLDGRAYQPQHF. The CDR3 region has the DNA TGTGCCAGCAGCTTAGACGGCAGGGCGTACCAGCCCCAGCATTTT.

This clonotype occurred a few times. The J gene is TRBJ1-2, the V gene TRBV12-5, with D tentatively TRBD1 (5 bases). V gave up 6 bases and J gave up 8 bases, with 19 bases separating them. The CDR3 totals 14 residues. Germline lookup yields CDR1 LGHNT and CDR2 FRNRAP. This CDR3 is CASGFGHLGGGYTF. The CDR3, as DNA: TGTGCTAGTGGATTTGGACACCTCGGAGGGGGCTACACCTTC.

This clonotype has a count of ten or more. The chain is built from TRBV30 and TRBJ2-7; TRBD1 agrees at 7 bases. The CDR3 is made up of 14 amino acids. Per germline, CDR1 GTSNPN and CDR2 SVGIG (reference sequence). The junction had 5 bases not matched to a gene; V was cut back by 0 bases and J by 3 bases. Here the CDR3 reads CAWSVRGGGYEQYF. The DNA for the CDR3 is TGTGCCTGGAGTGTACGAGGGGGCGGCTACGAGCAGTACTTC.

The sample holds a few counts of this clonotype. The chain uses TRBV5-1 and TRBJ2-2; 7 bases line up with TRBD1. The J segment lost 1 base and the V segment lost 2 bases, leaving 5 bases of the junction unmatched. Germline V gives CDR1 SGHRS, CDR2 YFSETQ. This CDR3 has 16 amino acids. In DNA, the CDR3 is TGCGCCAGCAGCTTCCCAGGGGACAGGAACACCGGGGAGCTGTTTTTT. Translated, it gives CASSFPGDRNTGELFF.

The table lists this clonotype with a few counts. V is TRBV19 and J is TRBJ2-1; D might be TRBD2 (6 bases). The germline V and J ends were trimmed by 5 bases and 9 bases, with 14 bases remaining between them. The CDR3 runs 13 residues. In germline, CDR1 is LNHDA, CDR2 SQIVND (reference sequence). The CDR3 sequence: CASSAGPPSEQFF. In DNA, the CDR3 is TGTGCCAGTAGTGCGGGACCCCCCAGTGAGCAGTTCTTC.

This sequence joins TRBV5-1 and TRBJ2-2; 7 positions match TRBD1. Germline V gives CDR1 SGHRS, CDR2 YFSETQ. CDR3 size: 14 residues. The V gene end was trimmed by 7 bases and the J gene end by 2 bases; junction bases not matched to a gene: 5. CDR3 coding DNA: TGCGCCAGCGGTAGACAGGGCAACACCGGGGAGCTGTTTTTT. Its translation: CASGRQGNTGELFF.

This sequence joins TRBV7-9 and TRBJ2-2; D is undetermined. V lost 1 base, J lost 0 bases, and 12 bases lay in between. There are 17 residues in the CDR3. The germline CDR1 and CDR2 sequences are SEHNR and FQNEAQ (reference sequence). Here the CDR3 DNA reads TGTGCCAGCAGCTTAGTTTTCGAAAGGGCGAACACCGGGGAGCTGTTTTTT. Translated, it gives CASSLVFERANTGELFF.

This clonotype was observed at least ten times. The chain carries TRBV20-1 and TRBJ2-7; D not resolved. The V gene's germline CDR1 is DFQATT and CDR2 SNEGSKA (reference sequence). Trimming removed 3 bases from V and 2 bases from J, with 11 bases in between. CDR3 size: 13 residues. This chain's CDR3 is CSASVDGPYEQYF. The CDR3 DNA follows: TGCAGTGCTAGTGTGGACGGTCCCTACGAGCAGTACTTC.

At least ten counts were recorded for this clonotype. The chain joins TRBV7-8 to TRBJ1-5, with unresolved D. Germline values: CDR1 SGHVS, CDR2 FQNEAQ. The CDR3 is made up of 15 amino acids. Trimming took 4 bases from V and 6 from J, leaving 16 bases between them. This CDR3 reads CASSSNPGLGQPQHF. The CDR3, as DNA: TGTGCCAGCAGCTCAAACCCTGGACTCGGTCAGCCCCAGCATTTT.

This clonotype came up a few times. The rearrangement uses TRBV6-5 and TRBJ2-5, with TRBD1 identical over 7 bases. This CDR3 is 14 amino acids long. The trim removed 0 bases at V and 5 bases at J, leaving 3 bases unmatched. From germline, CDR1 is MNHEY and CDR2 SVGAGI. CDR3 sequence: CASSYSTGKETQYF. The DNA for the CDR3 is TGTGCCAGCAGTTACTCGACAGGGAAGGAGACCCAGTACTTC.

V usage is TRBV19 and J usage is TRBJ2-3, with 8 nucleotides matching TRBD2. Germline-derived CDR1 and CDR2 are LNHDA and SQIVND (reference sequence). The CDR3 covers 13 residues. The junction had 3 bases not matched to a gene; V was cut back by 5 bases and J by 5 bases. DNA of the CDR3: TGTGCCAGTAGTCGAGCGGGGGTAGATACGCAGTATTTT. Amino acid sequence: CASSRAGVDTQYF.

The chain recombines TRBV10-1 with TRBJ1-6, with 10 positions matching TRBD1. There are 15 residues in the CDR3. The V gene end was trimmed by 6 bases and the J gene end by 5 bases; junction bases not matched to a gene: 4. From germline, CDR1 is WNHNN and CDR2 SYGVQD (reference sequence). This chain's CDR3 is CASSTGTGDNSPLHF. As DNA, the CDR3 is TGCGCCAGCAGCACCGGGACAGGGGATAATTCACCCCTCCACTTT.